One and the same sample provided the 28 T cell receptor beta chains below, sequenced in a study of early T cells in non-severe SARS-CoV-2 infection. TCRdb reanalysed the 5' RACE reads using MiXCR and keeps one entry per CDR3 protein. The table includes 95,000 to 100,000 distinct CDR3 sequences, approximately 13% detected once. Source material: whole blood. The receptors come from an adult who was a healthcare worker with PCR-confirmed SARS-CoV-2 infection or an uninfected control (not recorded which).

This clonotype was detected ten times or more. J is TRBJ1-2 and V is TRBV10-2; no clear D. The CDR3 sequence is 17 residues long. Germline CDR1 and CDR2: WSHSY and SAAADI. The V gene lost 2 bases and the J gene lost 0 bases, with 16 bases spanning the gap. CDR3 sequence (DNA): TGCGCCAGCAGTGAGGCGTTACGCTCGCGAGCTAACTATGGCTACACCTTC. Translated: CASSEALRSRANYGYTF.

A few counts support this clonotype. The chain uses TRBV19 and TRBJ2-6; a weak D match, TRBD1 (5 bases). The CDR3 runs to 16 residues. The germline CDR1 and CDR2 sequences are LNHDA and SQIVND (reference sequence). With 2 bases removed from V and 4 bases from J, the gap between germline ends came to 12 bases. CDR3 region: CASSIISTGGANVLTF. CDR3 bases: TGTGCCAGTAGTATAATCTCAACAGGCGGGGCCAACGTCCTGACTTTC. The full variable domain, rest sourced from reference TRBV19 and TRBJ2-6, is DGGITQSPKYLFRKEGQNVTLSCEQNLNHDAMYWYRQDPGQGLRLIYYSQIVNDFQKGDIAEGYSVSREKKESFPLTVTSAQKNPTAFYLCASSIISTGGANVLTFGAGSRLTVL.

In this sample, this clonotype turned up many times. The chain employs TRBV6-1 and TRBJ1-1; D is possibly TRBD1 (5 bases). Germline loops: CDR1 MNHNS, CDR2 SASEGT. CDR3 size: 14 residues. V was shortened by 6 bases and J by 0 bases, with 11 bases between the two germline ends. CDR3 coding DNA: TGTGCCAGCAGGGTGACGGACATGAACACTGAAGCTTTCTTT. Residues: CASRVTDMNTEAFF.

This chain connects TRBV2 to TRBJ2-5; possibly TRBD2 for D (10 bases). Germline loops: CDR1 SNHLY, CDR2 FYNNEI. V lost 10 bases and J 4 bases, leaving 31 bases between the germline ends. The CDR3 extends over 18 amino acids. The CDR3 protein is CANHPGTGPQREGETQYF. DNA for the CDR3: TGTGCCAATCACCCCGGGACAGGGCCTCAGCGGGAGGGAGAGACCCAGTACTTC. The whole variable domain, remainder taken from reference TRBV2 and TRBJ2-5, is EPEVTQTPSHQVTQMGQEVILRCVPISNHLYFYWYRQILGQKVEFLVSFYNNEISEKSEIFDDQFSVERPDGSNFTLKIRSTKLEDSAMYFCANHPGTGPQREGETQYFGPGTRLLVL.

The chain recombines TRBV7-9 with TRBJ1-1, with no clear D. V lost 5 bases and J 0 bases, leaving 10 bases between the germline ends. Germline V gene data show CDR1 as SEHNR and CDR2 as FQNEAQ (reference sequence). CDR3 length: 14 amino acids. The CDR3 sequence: CASSPGSLNTEAFF. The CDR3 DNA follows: TGTGCCAGCAGCCCCGGTAGTCTGAACACTGAAGCTTTCTTT.

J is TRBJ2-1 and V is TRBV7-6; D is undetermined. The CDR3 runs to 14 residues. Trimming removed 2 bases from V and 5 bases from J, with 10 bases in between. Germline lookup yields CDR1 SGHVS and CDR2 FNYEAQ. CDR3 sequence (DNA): TGTGCCAGCAGCTTAAAGAGAGCCGACAATGAGCAGTTCTTC. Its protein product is CASSLKRADNEQFF.

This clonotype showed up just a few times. The CDR3 loop is CASSPGSESTIYF. DNA for the CDR3: TGTGCCAGCTCACCCGGTTCAGAGAGCACCATATATTTT. The chain couples TRBV18 to TRBJ1-3; the D is unclear. The length of the CDR3 is 13 residues. Germline CDR1 reads KGHSH; CDR2 reads LQKENI. Deletions cut 3 bases from V and 9 bases from J, with 12 bases between. The full variable domain, rest sourced from reference TRBV18 and TRBJ1-3, is NAGVMQNPRHLVRRRGQEARLRCSPMKGHSHVYWYRQLPEEGLKFMVYLQKENIIDESGMPKERFSAEFPKEGPSILRIQQVVRGDSAAYFCASSPGSESTIYFGEGSWLTVV.

CDR3 sequence (DNA): TGCGCCAGCAGCCGCAATGAAAAACTGTTTTTT. Its translation is CASSRNEKLFF. V gene TRBV4-1 combines with J gene TRBJ1-4; the D is unclear. Germline CDR1 reads MGHRA; CDR2 reads YSYEKL. This CDR3 comprises 11 residues. Trimming left V 4 bases short and J 5 bases short, with 2 bases between.

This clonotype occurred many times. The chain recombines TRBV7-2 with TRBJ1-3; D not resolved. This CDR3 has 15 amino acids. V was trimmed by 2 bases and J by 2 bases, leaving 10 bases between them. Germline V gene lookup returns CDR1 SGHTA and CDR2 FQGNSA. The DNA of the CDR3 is TGTGCCAGCAGCTTATTAACAGTAGCTGGAAACACCATATATTTT. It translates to CASSLLTVAGNTIYF.

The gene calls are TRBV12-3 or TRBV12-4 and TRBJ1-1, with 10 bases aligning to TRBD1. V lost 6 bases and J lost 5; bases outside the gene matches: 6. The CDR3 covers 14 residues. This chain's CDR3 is CASRTGGAGTEAFF. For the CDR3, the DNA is TGTGCCAGCAGGACAGGGGGCGCAGGGACTGAAGCTTTCTTT.

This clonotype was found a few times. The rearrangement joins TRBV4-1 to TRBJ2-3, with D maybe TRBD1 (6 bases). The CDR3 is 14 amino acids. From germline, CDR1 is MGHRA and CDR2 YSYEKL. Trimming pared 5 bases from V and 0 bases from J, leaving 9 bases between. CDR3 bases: TGCGCCAGCAGCATGACAGGAAGCACAGATACGCAGTATTTT. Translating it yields CASSMTGSTDTQYF.

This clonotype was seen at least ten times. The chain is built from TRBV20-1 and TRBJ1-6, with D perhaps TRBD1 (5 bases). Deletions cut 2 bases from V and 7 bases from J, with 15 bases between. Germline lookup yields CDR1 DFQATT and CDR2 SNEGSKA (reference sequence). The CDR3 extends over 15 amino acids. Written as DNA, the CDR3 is TGCAGTGCTAGAATACGTGGGGCGGCCAATTCACCCCTCCACTTT. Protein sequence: CSARIRGAANSPLHF.

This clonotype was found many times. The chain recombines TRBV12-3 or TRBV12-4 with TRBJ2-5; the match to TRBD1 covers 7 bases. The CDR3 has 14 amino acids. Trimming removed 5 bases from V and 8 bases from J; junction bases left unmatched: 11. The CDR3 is CASSQNRGSDTQYF. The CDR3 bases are TGTGCCAGCAGTCAAAACAGGGGAAGTGACACCCAGTACTTC.

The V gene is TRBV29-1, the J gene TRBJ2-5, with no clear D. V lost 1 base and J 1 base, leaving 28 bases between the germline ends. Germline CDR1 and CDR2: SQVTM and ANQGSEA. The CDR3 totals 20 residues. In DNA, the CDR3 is TGCAGCGTTGAAGTTGGCCCCTTTGTGACGGCCGTGGGCAGCCAAGAGACCCAGTACTTC. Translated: CSVEVGPFVTAVGSQETQYF.

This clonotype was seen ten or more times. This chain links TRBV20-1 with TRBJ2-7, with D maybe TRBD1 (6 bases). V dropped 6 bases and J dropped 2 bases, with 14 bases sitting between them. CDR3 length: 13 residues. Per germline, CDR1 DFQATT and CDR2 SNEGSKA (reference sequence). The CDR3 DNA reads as TGCAGTGCCCAGACAGGCGGCCCCTACGAGCAGTACTTC. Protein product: CSAQTGGPYEQYF.

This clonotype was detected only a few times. CDR3 nucleotides: TGTGCCAGCAGCTCCATAGACAGGGCAGAGACCCAGTACTTC. Translation: CASSSIDRAETQYF. The rearrangement uses TRBV28 and TRBJ2-5; TRBD1 matches at 7 bases. This CDR3 region has 14 residues. Germline trimming cut 6 bases from V and 4 bases from J; bases unmatched to any gene: 8. Per the germline V gene, CDR1 is MDHEN and CDR2 is SYDVKM.

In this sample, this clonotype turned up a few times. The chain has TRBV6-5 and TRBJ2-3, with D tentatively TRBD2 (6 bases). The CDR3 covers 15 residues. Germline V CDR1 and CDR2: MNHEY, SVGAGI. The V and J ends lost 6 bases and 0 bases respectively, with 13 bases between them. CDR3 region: CASSPGRYSTDTQYF. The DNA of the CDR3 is TGTGCCAGCAGCCCGGGGAGGTATAGCACAGATACGCAGTATTTT.

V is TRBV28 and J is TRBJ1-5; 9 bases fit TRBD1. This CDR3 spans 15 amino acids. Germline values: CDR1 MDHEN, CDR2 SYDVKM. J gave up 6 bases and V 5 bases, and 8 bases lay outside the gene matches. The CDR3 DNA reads TGTGCCAGCAGTACCGGGACAGGGTTCGTTCAGCCCCAGCATTTT. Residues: CASSTGTGFVQPQHF.

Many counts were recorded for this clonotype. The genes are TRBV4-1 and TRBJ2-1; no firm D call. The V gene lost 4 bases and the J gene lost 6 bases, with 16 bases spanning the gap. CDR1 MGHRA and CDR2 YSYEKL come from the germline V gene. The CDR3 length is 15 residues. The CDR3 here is CASSPPLGRRNEQFF. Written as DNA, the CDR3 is TGCGCCAGCAGCCCACCTCTAGGACGGCGCAATGAGCAGTTCTTC.

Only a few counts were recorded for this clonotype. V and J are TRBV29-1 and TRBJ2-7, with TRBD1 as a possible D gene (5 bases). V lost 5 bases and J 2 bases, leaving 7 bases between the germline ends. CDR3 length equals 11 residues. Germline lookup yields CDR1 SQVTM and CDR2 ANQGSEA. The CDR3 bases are TGCAGCGTTACCAGGGCCTACGAGCAGTACTTC. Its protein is CSVTRAYEQYF.

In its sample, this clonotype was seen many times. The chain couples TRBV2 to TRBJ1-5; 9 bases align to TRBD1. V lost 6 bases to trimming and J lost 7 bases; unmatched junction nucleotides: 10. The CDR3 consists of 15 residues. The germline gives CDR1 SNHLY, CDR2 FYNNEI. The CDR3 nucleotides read TGTGCCAGCAGGGGTTCACAGGGGGCAAACCAGCCCCAGCATTTT. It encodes CASRGSQGANQPQHF.

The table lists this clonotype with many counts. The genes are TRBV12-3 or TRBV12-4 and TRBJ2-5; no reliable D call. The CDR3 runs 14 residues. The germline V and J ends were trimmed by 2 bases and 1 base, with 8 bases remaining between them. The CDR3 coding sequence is TGTGCCAGCAGTTTACAAGGCACCCAAGAGACCCAGTACTTC. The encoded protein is CASSLQGTQETQYF.

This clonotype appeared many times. The CDR3 here is CASRLTPTGTTDTQYF. The CDR3 coding sequence is TGCGCCAGCAGACTTACACCGACAGGGACCACAGATACGCAGTATTTT. The rearrangement uses TRBV10-2 and TRBJ2-3, with 7 bases that match TRBD1. Germline-derived CDR1 and CDR2 are WSHSY and SAAADI. The CDR3 runs to 16 residues. Trimming cost V 6 bases and J 2 bases; bases outside gene matches: 11.

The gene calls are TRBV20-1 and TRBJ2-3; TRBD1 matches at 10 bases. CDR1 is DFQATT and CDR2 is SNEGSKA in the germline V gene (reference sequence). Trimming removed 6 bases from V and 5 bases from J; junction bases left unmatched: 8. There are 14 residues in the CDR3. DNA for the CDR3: TGCAGTGCCCCACGACAGGGGGCTGAAGATACGCAGTATTTT. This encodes CSAPRQGAEDTQYF.

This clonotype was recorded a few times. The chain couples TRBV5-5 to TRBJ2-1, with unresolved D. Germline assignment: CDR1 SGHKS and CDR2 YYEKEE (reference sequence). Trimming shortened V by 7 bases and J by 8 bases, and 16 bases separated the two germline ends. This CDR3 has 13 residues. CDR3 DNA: TGTGCCAGCGACTTGAGGCAGCTGGATGAGCAGTTCTTC. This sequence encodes CASDLRQLDEQFF.

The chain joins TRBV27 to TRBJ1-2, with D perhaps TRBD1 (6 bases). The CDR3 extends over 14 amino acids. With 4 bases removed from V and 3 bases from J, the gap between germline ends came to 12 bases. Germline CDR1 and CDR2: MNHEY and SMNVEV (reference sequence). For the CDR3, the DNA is TGTGCCAGCAGTTACGGGGGCTCGGACTATGGCTACACCTTC. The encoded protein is CASSYGGSDYGYTF.

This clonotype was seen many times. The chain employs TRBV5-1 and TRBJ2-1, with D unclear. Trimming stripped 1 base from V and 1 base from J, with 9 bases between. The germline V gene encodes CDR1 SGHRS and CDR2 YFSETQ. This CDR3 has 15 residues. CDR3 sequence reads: CASSLQESSYNEQFF. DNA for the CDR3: TGCGCCAGCAGCTTGCAGGAATCTTCCTACAATGAGCAGTTCTTC.

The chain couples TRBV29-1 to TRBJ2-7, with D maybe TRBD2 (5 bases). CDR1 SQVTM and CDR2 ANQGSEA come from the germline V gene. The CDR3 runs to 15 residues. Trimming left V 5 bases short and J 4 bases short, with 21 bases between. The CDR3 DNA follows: TGCAGCGTTACCACGGCCCGAGGGCGTTTGTACGAGCAGTACTTC. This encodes CSVTTARGRLYEQYF.